The TCR beta chain described here comes from a study of blood T cell repertoires in COVID-19. Study details: Samples came from the United States, Italy and Spain, spanning acute and convalescent COVID-19.

CDR1 and CDR2 (germline): MDHEN, SYDVKM. This CDR3 spans 14 amino acids. Trimming took 6 bases from V and 3 from J, leaving 14 bases between them. Assay: immunoSEQ multiplex PCR; the TCRdb copy retains only in-frame clones and omits some. The sample gives about 64,000 clones, approximately 91% of which show up once; around 1.5% is in the top ten. Only one count was recorded for this clone. The chain has TRBV28 and TRBJ1-2, with a tentative D call TRBD1 (5 bases). The sequenced material came from peripheral blood. This receptor was obtained from a human donor in a cohort sampled during active COVID-19. CDR3 nucleotide sequence: TGTGCCAGCAGCATGGACACCGTCGACTATGGCTACACCTTC. It yields the protein CASSMDTVDYGYTF.